Given below is one T cell receptor (beta chain) in context. This sample stems from a study of sequential checkpoint blockade in melanoma. About the research overall: Each arm's sequence ended with maintenance nivolumab.

The treatment denotes: randomized to nivolumab then ipilimumab (arm A) or the reverse (arm B). Sorted cells were live CD3+CD8+, lacking CD19 and CD56, from PBMCs. Measured with immunoSEQ multiplex PCR; TCRdb has only the in-frame clones, and not every one. The data show about 40,000 clones, with roughly 81% seen just once and 5.5% held by the top ten. This receptor was obtained from a human donor with melanoma. The input for sequencing was CD8+ T cells sorted from blood (inferred from file names), taken from a patient given nivolumab and ipilimumab in sequence.

This chain's CDR3 is CASSLTGNEQFF. Written as DNA, the CDR3 is TGTGCCAGCAGTTTAACGGGCAATGAGCAGTTCTTC. This sequence joins TRBV27 and TRBJ2-1; D call uncertain. This CDR3 spans 12 amino acids. Germline values: CDR1 MNHEY, CDR2 SMNVEV (reference sequence). V lost 2 bases and J 6 bases, leaving 5 bases between the germline ends.